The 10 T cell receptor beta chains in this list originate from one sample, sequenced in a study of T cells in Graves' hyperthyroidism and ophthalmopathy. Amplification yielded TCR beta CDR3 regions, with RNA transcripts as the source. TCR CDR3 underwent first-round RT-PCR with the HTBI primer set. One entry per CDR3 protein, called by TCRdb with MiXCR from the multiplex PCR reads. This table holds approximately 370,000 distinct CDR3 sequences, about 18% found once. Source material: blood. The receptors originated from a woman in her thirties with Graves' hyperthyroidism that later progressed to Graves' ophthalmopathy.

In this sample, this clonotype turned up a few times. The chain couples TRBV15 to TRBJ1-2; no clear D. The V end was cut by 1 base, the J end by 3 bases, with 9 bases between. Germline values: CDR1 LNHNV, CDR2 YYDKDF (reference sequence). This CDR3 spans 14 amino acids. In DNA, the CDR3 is TGTGCCACCAGCAGAGTGATACGGGACTATGGCTACACCTTC. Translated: CATSRVIRDYGYTF.

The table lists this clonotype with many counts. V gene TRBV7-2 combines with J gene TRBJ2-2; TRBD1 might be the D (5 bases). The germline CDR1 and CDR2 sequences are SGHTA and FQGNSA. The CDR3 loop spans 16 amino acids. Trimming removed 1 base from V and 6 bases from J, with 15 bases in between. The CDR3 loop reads CASSLEGASSAGELFF. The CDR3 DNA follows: TGTGCCAGCAGCTTAGAAGGGGCCTCCAGCGCCGGGGAGCTGTTTTTT.

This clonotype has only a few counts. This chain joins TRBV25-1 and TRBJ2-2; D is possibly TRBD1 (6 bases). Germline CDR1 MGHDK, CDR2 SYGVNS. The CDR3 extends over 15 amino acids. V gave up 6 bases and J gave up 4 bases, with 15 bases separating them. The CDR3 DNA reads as TGTGCCAGCAGACCCCGGGACACCTTCACCGGGGAGCTGTTTTTT. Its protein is CASRPRDTFTGELFF.

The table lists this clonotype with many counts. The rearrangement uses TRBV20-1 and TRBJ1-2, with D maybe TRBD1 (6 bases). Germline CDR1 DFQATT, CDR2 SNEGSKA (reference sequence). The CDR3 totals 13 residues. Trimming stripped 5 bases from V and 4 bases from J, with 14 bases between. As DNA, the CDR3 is TGCAGTGCTTACCTCCGGGACATCTATGGCTACACCTTC. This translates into CSAYLRDIYGYTF.

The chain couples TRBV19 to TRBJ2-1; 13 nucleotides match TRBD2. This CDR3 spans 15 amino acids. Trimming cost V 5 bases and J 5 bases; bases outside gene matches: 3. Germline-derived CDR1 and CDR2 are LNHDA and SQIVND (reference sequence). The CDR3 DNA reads TGTGCCAGTAGTTGGACTAGCGGGAGCAACAATGAGCAGTTCTTC. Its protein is CASSWTSGSNNEQFF. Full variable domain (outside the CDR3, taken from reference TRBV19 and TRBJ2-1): DGGITQSPKYLFRKEGQNVTLSCEQNLNHDAMYWYRQDPGQGLRLIYYSQIVNDFQKGDIAEGYSVSREKKESFPLTVTSAQKNPTAFYLCASSWTSGSNNEQFFGPGTRLTVL.

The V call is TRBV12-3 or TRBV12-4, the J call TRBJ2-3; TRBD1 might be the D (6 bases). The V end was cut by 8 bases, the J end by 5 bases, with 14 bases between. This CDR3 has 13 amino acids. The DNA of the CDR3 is TGTGCCAGCCTCCAGGGGCTCGGAGATACGCAGTATTTT. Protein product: CASLQGLGDTQYF.

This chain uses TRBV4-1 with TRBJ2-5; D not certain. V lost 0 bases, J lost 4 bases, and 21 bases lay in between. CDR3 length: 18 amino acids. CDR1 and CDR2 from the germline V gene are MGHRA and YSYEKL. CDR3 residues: CASSQDDQPTRARETQYF. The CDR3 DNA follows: TGCGCCAGCAGCCAAGACGACCAGCCGACGCGAGCGCGAGAGACCCAGTACTTC.

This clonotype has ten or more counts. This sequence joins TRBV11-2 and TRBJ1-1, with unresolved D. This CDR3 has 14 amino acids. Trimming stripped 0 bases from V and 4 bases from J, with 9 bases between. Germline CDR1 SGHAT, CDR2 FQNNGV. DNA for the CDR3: TGTGCCAGCAGCTTAGATGTGGATTTCACTGAAGCTTTCTTT. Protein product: CASSLDVDFTEAFF.

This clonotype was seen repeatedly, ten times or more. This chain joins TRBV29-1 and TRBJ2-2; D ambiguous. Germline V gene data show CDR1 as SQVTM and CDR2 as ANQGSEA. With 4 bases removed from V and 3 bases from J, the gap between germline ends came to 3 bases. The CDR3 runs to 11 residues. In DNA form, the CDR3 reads TGCAGCGTTGGGGACACCGGGGAGCTGTTTTTT. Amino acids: CSVGDTGELFF.

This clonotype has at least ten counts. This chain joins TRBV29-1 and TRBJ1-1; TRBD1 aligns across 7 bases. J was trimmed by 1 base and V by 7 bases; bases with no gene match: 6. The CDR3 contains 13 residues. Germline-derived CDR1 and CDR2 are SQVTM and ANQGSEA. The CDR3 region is CSAATGTNTEAFF. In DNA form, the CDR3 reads TGCAGCGCGGCGACAGGGACGAACACTGAAGCTTTCTTT. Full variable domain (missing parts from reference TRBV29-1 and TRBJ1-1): SAVISQKPSRDICQRGTSLTIQCQVDSQVTMMFWYRQQPGQSLTLIATANQGSEATYESGFVIDKFPISRPNLTFSTLTVSNMSPEDSSIYLCSAATGTNTEAFFGQGTRLTVV.